Below, one T cell receptor beta chain is given with its context. This specimen comes from a study of identical twins. Germline lookup yields CDR1 MGHDK and CDR2 SYGVNS. CDR3 length: 14 amino acids. Trimming at V came to 3 bases and at J to 10 bases, leaving 6 bases not matched to a gene. TCRdb passed the 5' RACE reads through MiXCR, listing each CDR3 protein once. The data show about 200,000 distinct CDR3 sequences, 6.5% to 8.5% seen once. The same data also contributed to another study, on yellow fever vaccine responses in identical twins.

The chain recombines TRBV25-1 with TRBJ1-6; the match to TRBD1 covers 7 bases. This receptor was identified in a woman aged 18 to 35 in good health. The sample comprised memory (CD45RO+) T cells sorted from blood. The CDR3 loop reads CASSDPTGSSPLHF. CDR3 sequence (DNA): TGTGCCAGCAGTGACCCGACAGGGAGCTCACCCCTCCACTTT.